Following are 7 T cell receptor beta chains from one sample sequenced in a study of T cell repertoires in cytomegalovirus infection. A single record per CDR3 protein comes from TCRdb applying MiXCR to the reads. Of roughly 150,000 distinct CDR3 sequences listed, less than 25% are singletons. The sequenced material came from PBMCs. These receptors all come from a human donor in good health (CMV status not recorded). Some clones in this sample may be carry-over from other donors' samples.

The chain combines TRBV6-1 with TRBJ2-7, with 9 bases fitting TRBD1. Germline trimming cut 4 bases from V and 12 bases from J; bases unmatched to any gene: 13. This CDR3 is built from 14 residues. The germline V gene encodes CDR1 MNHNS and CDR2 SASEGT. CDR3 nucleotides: TGTGCCAGCAGTGTAAGGGGACAGGGTCTTGAAAGGTACTTC. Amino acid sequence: CASSVRGQGLERYF.

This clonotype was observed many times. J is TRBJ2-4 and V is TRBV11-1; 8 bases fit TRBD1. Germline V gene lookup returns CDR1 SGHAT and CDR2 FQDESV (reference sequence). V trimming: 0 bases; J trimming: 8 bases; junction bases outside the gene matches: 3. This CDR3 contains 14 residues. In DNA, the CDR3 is TGTGCCAGCAGCTTAGCATCAGGGGGCGACATTCAGTACTTC. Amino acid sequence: CASSLASGGDIQYF.

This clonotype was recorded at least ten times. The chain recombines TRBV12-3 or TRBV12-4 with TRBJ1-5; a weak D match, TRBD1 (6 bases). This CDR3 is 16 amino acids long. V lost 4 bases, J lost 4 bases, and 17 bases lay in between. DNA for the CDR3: TGTGCCAGCAGTTCACAGGGTTCGGTGGGGAATCAGCCCCAGCATTTT. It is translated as CASSSQGSVGNQPQHF.

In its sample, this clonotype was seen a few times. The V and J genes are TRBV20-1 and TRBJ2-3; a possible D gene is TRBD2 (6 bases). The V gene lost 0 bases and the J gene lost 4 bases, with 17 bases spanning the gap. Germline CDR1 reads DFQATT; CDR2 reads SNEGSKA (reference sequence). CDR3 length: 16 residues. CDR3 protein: CSARDGRDWIPDTQYF. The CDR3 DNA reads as TGCAGTGCTAGAGATGGCCGGGACTGGATCCCAGATACGCAGTATTTT.

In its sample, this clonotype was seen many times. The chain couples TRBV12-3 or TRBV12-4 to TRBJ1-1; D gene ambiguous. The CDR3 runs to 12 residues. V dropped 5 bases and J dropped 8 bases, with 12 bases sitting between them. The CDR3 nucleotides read TGTGCCAGCAGTCTCTACCCCGGGGAAGCTTTCTTT. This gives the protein CASSLYPGEAFF.

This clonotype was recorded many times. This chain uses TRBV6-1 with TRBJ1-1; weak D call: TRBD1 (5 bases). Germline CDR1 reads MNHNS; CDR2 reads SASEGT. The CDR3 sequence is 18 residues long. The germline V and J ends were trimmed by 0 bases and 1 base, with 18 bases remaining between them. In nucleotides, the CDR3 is TGTGCCAGCAGTGAAGCCCTGCTCTATGGGGGGGGGAACACTGAAGCTTTCTTT. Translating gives CASSEALLYGGGNTEAFF.

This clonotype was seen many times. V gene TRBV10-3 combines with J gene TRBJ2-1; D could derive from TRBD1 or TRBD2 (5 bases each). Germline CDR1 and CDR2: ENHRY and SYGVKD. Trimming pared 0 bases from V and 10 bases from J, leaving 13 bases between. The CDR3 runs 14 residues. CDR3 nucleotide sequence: TGTGCCATCAGTGAGTCGTATCAGGGAGTCGAGCAGTTCTTC. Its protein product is CAISESYQGVEQFF.